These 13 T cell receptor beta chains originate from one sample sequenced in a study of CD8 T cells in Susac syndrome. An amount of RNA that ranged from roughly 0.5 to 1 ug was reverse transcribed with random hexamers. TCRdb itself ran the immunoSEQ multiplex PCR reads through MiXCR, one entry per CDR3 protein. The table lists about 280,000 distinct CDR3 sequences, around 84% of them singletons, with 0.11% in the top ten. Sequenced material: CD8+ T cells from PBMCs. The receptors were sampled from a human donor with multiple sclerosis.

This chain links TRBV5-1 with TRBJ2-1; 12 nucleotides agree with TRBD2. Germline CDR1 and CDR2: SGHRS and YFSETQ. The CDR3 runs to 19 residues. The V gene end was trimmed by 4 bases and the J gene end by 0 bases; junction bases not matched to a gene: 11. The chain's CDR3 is CASSATGTSGLSSYNEQFF. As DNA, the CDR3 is TGCGCCAGCAGCGCCACCGGGACTAGCGGGTTGAGCTCCTACAATGAGCAGTTCTTC.

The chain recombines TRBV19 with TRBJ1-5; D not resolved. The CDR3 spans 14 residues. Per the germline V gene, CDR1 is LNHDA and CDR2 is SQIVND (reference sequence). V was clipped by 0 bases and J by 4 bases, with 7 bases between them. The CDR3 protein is CASSIDAFNQPQHF. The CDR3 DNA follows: TGTGCCAGTAGTATAGACGCCTTTAATCAGCCCCAGCATTTT. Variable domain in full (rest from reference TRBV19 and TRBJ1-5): DGGITQSPKYLFRKEGQNVTLSCEQNLNHDAMYWYRQDPGQGLRLIYYSQIVNDFQKGDIAEGYSVSREKKESFPLTVTSAQKNPTAFYLCASSIDAFNQPQHFGDGTRLSIL.

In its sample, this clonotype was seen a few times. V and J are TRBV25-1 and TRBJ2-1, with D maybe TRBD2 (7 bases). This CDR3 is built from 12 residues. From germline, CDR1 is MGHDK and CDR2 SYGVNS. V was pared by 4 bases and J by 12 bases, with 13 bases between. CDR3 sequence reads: CASSGGGRGQFF. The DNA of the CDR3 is TGTGCCAGCAGTGGAGGGGGGAGGGGGCAGTTCTTC.

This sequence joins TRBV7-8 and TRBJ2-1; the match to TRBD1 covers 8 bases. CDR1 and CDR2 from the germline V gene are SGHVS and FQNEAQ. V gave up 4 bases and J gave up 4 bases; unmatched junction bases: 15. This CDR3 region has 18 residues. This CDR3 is CASSSGTTGQASYNEQFF. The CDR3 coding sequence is TGTGCCAGCAGCTCGGGAACTACGGGACAGGCCTCTTACAATGAGCAGTTCTTC.

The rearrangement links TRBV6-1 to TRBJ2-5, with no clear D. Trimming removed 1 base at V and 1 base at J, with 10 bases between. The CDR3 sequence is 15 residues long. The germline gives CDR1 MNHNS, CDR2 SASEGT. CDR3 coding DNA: TGTGCCAGCAGTGAAGGGATCCGGACCCAAGAGACCCAGTACTTC. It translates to CASSEGIRTQETQYF.

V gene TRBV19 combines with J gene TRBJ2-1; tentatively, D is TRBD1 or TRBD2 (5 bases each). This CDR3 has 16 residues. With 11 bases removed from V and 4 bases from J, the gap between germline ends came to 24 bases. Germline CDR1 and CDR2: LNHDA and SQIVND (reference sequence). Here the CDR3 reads CASLGSWDRNYNEQFF. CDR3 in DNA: TGTGCCTCCCTTGGCTCTTGGGACCGGAATTACAATGAGCAGTTCTTC.

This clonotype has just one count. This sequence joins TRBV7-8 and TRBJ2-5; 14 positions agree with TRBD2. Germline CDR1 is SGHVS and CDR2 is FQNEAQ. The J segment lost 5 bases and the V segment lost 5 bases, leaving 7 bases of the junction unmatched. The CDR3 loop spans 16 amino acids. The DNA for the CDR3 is TGTGCCAGCAGCCCGGGGACTAGCGGGAGTAGGGAGACCCAGTACTTC. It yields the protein CASSPGTSGSRETQYF.

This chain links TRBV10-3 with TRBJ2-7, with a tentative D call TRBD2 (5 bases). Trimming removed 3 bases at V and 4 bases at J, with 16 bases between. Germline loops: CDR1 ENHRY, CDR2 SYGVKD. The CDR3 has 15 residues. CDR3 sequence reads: CAISDTWTRGYEQYF. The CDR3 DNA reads TGTGCCATCAGTGATACATGGACTCGGGGATACGAGCAGTACTTC.

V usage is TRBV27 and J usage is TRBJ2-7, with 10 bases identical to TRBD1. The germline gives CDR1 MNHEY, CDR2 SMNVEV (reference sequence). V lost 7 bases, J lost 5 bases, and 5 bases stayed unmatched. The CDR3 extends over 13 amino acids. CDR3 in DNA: TGTGCCAGCACGGGACAGGGGACTGACGAGCAGTACTTC. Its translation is CASTGQGTDEQYF.

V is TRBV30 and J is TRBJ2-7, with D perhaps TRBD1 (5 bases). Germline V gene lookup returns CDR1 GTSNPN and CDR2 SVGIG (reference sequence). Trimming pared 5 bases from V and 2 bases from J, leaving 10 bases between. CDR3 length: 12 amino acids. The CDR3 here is CAWQPGTYEQYF. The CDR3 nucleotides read TGTGCCTGGCAGCCAGGGACCTACGAGCAGTACTTC. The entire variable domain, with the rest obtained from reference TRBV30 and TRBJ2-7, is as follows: SQTIHQWPATLVQPVGSPLSLECTVEGTSNPNLYWYRQAAGRGLQLLFYSVGIGQISSEVPQNLSASRPQDRQFILSSKKLLLSDSGFYLCAWQPGTYEQYFGPGTRLTVT.

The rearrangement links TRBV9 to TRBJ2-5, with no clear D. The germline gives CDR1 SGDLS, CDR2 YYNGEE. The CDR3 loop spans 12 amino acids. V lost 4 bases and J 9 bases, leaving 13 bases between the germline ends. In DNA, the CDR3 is TGTGCCAGCAGCCCCGATACGGTGGCCCAGTACTTC. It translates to CASSPDTVAQYF.

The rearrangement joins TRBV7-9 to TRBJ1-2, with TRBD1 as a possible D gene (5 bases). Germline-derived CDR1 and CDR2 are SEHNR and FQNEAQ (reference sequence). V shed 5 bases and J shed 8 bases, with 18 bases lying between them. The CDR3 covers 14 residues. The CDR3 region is CASSPLTVEGGYTF. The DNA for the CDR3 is TGTGCCAGCAGCCCCTTGACGGTAGAGGGGGGCTACACCTTC.

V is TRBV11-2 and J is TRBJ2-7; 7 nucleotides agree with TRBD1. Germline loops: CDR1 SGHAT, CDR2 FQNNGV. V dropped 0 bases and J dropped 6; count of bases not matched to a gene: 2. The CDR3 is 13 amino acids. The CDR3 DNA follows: TGTGCCAGCAGCTTAGAAAGGGGGCTCGAGCAGTACTTC. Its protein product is CASSLERGLEQYF. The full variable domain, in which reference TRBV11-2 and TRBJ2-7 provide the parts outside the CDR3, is EAGVAQSPRYKIIEKRQSVAFWCNPISGHATLYWYQQILGQGPKLLIQFQNNGVVDDSQLPKDRFSAERLKGVDSTLKIQPAKLEDSAVYLCASSLERGLEQYFGPGTRLTVT.